Presented here are 6 T cell receptor beta chains from one specimen sequenced in a study of early T cells in non-severe SARS-CoV-2 infection. TCRdb analysed the 5' RACE reads with MiXCR anew, one entry per CDR3 protein. This sample has tens of thousands of distinct CDR3 sequences, with around 15% found just once. Material for sequencing was whole blood. These TCRs come from an adult who was a healthcare worker with PCR-confirmed SARS-CoV-2 infection or an uninfected control (not recorded which).

The CDR3 spells CASSDPRGPSQYF. For the CDR3, the DNA is TGTGCCAGCAGCGACCCCAGGGGGCCCTCGCAGTATTTT. This chain uses TRBV25-1 with TRBJ2-3, with 8 bases matching TRBD1. J was trimmed by 10 bases and V by 6 bases; bases with no gene match: 9. Germline V gene lookup returns CDR1 MGHDK and CDR2 SYGVNS. The CDR3 has 13 residues.

The chain joins TRBV12-3 or TRBV12-4 to TRBJ2-3; tentatively, D is TRBD1 (6 bases). The length of the CDR3 is 14 residues. Trimming cost V 3 bases and J 4 bases, with 11 bases left between them. The CDR3 is CASSFQGLADTQYF. The DNA for the CDR3 is TGTGCCAGCAGTTTCCAGGGGCTCGCAGATACGCAGTATTTT.

This clonotype occurred many times. The rearrangement joins TRBV2 to TRBJ1-1; D may be TRBD1 (6 bases). The germline gives CDR1 SNHLY, CDR2 FYNNEI. V was shortened by 11 bases and J by 1 base, with 14 bases between the two germline ends. The CDR3 runs 13 residues. For the CDR3, the DNA is TGTGCCGGGAAGGGGGACACGAACACTGAAGCTTTCTTT. Protein sequence: CAGKGDTNTEAFF.

The chain has TRBV6-6 and TRBJ1-1; D is unclear. The CDR3 consists of 10 residues. Germline-derived CDR1 and CDR2 are MNHNY and SVGAGI (reference sequence). The V gene lost 10 bases and the J gene lost 11 bases, with 14 bases spanning the gap. The CDR3 DNA is TGTGCCACCGAGAGCCGGAGGGCTTTCTTT. It translates to CATESRRAFF.

V is TRBV19 and J is TRBJ1-1; D is undetermined. This CDR3 has 14 residues. The germline V and J ends were trimmed by 3 bases and 5 bases, with 13 bases remaining between them. Germline lookup yields CDR1 LNHDA and CDR2 SQIVND (reference sequence). The CDR3 protein is CASSISTSNTEAFF. The CDR3 bases are TGTGCCAGTAGTATTTCTACATCGAATACTGAAGCTTTCTTT.

There are a few counts of this clonotype. This chain links TRBV5-1 with TRBJ2-3, with 9 positions matching TRBD1. The CDR3 sequence is 15 residues long. V gave up 4 bases and J gave up 3 bases; unmatched junction bases: 6. CDR1 and CDR2 from the germline V gene are SGHRS and YFSETQ. The CDR3 is CASSRGTGLTDTQYF. The CDR3 bases are TGCGCCAGCAGCCGTGGGACAGGGCTTACAGATACGCAGTATTTT.